This T cell receptor beta chain was profiled in a study of identical twins. Study-level results: While abundant cord blood beta clonotypes carried fewer insertions, memory repertoires showed no such pattern.

Trimming pared 2 bases from V and 4 bases from J, leaving 21 bases between. This CDR3 spans 17 amino acids. The germline V gene has CDR1 SGHVS and CDR2 FNYEAQ. This clonotype was counted only a few times. What it recognizes is unknown. MiXCR was run by TCRdb on the 5' RACE reads, yielding one entry per CDR3 protein. The sample carries 1.5 million to 2 million distinct CDR3 sequences, about 32% recorded once. The rearrangement uses TRBV7-6 and TRBJ2-7; the D is unclear. This receptor was identified in a newborn girl in good health. Specimen: cord blood. This chain's CDR3 is CASSLSDQFLSSYEQYF. In DNA form, the CDR3 reads TGTGCCAGCAGCTTATCGGACCAGTTCCTTAGCTCATACGAGCAGTACTTC.